The rows below give T cell receptor beta chains drawn from one sample of a study of CD8 T cells in ankylosing spondylitis. One entry per CDR3 protein results from TCRdb running MiXCR on the 5' RACE reads. The sample lists some 700,000 distinct CDR3 sequences; 19% were seen once. Sequencing was carried out using blood, either unsorted or a sorted T cell fraction (not recorded which). The receptors stem from a male donor with ankylosing spondylitis. Each CDR3 is given with its conserved first and last residue.

v_gene	CDR3aa
TRBV10-3	CAISESGGLQETQYF
TRBV7-9	CASSSRDNYNEQFF
TRBV15	CATSREGSIQETQYF
TRBV12-3/TRBV12-4	CASRSGLNYNEQFF
TRBV18	CASSPGSPETQYF
TRBV3-1	CASSPRRDGGYTF
TRBV7-9	CASSFLTGGDTEAFF
TRBV14	CASNDEKLFF
TRBV5-1	CASSPGARNTEASF
TRBV2	CASSEYPGGSPLHF
TRBV20-1	CSARGSLTNEQYF
TRBV20-1	CSAAQGEGFHQPQHF
TRBV20-1	CSAFYGSSYNEQFF
TRBV9	CASSASGTRSYEQYF
TRBV9	CASSVAEPAYGYTF
TRBV7-8	CASSSTDRDRDEQYF
TRBV6-5	CASSSYSGTGGFNEQFF
TRBV4-2	CASSLGGDSDEEQFF
TRBV2	CASRPEGNTEAFF
TRBV12-3/TRBV12-4	CASSSSIRAPQHF
TRBV4-1	CASSQDRLAELNTEAFF
TRBV20-1	CSAGGKAHYEQFF